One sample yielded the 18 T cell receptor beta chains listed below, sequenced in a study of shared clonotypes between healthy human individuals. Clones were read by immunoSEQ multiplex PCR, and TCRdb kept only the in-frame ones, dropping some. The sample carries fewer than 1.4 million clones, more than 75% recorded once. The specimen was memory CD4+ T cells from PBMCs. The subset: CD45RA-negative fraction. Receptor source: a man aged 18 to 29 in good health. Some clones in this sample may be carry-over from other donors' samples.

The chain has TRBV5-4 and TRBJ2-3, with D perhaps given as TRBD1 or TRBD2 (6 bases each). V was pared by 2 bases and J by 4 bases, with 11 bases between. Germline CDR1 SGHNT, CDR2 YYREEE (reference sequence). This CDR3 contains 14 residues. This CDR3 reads CASSFRRGADTQYF. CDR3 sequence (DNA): TGTGCCAGCAGCTTCCGGAGGGGGGCAGATACGCAGTATTTT.

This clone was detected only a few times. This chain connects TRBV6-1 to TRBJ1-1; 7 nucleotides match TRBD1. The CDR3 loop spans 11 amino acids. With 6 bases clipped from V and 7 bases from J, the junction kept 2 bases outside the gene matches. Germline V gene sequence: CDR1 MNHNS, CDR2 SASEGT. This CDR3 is CASRGQFEAFF. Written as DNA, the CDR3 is TGTGCCAGCAGGGGACAGTTTGAAGCTTTCTTT.

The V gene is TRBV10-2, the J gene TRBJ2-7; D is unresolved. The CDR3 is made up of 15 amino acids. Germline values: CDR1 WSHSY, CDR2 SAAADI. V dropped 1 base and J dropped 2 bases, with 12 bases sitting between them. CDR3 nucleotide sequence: TGCGCCAGCAGTGAGTTCCGCCTCGAGGCCTACGAGCAGTACTTC. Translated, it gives CASSEFRLEAYEQYF.

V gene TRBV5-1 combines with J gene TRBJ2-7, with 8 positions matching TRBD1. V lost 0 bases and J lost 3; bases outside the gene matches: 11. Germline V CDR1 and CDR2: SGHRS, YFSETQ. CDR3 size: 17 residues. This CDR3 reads CASSLDTGQGLFYEQYF. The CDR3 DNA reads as TGCGCCAGCAGCTTGGATACAGGACAGGGACTCTTCTACGAGCAGTACTTC. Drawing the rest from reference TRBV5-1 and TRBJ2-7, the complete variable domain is KAGVTQTPRYLIKTRGQQVTLSCSPISGHRSVSWYQQTPGQGLQFLFEYFSETQRNKGNFPGRFSGRQFSNSRSEMNVSTLELGDSALYLCASSLDTGQGLFYEQYFGPGTRLTVT.

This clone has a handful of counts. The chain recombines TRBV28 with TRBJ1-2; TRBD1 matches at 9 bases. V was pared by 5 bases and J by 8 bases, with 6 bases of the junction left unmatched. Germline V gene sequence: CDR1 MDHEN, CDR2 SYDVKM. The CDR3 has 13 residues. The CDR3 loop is CASSPGQGKGYTF. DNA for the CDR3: TGTGCCAGCAGTCCCGGACAGGGGAAGGGCTACACCTTC.

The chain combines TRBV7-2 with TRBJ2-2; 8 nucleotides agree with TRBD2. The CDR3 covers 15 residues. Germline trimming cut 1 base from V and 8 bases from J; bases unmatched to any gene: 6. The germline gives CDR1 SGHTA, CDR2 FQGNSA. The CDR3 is CASSLVPSGSGELFF. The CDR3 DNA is TGTGCCAGCAGCTTAGTTCCCAGCGGGAGTGGGGAGCTGTTTTTT. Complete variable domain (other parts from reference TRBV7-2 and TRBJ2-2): GAGVSQSPSNKVTEKGKDVELRCDPISGHTALYWYRQSLGQGLEFLIYFQGNSAPDKSGLPSDRFSAERTGGSVSTLTIQRTQQEDSAVYLCASSLVPSGSGELFFGEGSRLTVL.

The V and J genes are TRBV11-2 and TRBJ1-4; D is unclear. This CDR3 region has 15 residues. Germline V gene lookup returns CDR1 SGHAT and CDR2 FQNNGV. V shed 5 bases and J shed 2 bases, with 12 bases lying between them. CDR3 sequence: CASSATPDTNEKLFF. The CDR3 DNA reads TGTGCCAGCAGCGCGACACCCGACACTAATGAAAAACTGTTTTTT.

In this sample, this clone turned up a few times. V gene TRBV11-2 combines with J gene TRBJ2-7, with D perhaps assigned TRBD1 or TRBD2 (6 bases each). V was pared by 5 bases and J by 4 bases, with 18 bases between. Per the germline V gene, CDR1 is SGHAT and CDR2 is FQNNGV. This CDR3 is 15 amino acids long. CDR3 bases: TGTGCCAGCAGCCCGATTCGGGGGCGGACATACGAGCAGTACTTC. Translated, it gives CASSPIRGRTYEQYF.

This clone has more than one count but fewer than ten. CDR3 residues: CASRKEGLGNTEAFF. The CDR3 coding sequence is TGTGCCAGTAGGAAGGAGGGTCTAGGGAACACTGAAGCTTTCTTT. The V and J genes are TRBV19 and TRBJ1-1; D unresolved. Between the trimmed V and J ends, which lost 6 bases and 1 base, there was a span of 15 bases. From germline, CDR1 is LNHDA and CDR2 SQIVND (reference sequence). The CDR3 has 15 residues.

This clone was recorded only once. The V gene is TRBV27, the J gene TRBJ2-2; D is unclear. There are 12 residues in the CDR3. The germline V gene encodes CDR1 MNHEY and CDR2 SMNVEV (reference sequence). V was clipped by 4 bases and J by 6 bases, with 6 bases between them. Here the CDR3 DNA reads TGTGCCAGCAGTTCCTGGTCCGGGGAGCTGTTTTTT. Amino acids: CASSSWSGELFF.

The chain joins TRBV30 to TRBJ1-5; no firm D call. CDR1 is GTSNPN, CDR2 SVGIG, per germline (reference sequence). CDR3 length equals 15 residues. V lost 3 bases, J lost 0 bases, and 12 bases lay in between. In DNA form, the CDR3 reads TGTGCCTGGAGCGTTACAGAGCGTAGCAATCAGCCCCAGCATTTT. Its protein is CAWSVTERSNQPQHF.

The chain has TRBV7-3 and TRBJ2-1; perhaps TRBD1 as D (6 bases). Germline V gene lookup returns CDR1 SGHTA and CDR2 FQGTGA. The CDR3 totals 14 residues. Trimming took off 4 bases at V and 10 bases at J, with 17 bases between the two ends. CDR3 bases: TGTGCCAGCAGCTCAACGGCAACAGGGTCGGAGCAGTTCTTC. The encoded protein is CASSSTATGSEQFF.

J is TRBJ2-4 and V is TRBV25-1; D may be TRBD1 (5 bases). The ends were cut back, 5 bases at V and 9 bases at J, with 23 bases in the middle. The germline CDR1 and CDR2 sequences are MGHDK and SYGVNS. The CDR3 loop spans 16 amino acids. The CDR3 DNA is TGTGCCAGCAGTCCCGTGGCAGGGTTGATGGGTGGCATTCAGTACTTC. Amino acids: CASSPVAGLMGGIQYF. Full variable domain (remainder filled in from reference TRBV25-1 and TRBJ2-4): EADIYQTPRYLVIGTGKKITLECSQTMGHDKMYWYQQDPGMELHLIHYSYGVNSTEKGDLSSESTVSRIRTEHFPLTLESARPSHTSQYLCASSPVAGLMGGIQYFGAGTRLSVL.

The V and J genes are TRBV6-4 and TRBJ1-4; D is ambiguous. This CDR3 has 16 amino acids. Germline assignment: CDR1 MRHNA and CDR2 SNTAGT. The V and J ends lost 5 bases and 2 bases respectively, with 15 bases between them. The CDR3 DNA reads TGTGCCAGCAGTTCGCCCGAAGGGTGGACTAATGAAAAACTGTTTTTT. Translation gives CASSSPEGWTNEKLFF.

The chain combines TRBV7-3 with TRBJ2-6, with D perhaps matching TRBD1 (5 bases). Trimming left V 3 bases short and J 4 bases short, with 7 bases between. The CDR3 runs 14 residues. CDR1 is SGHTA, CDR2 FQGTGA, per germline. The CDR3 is CASSLQGGANVLTF. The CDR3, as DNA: TGTGCCAGCAGCTTGCAGGGCGGGGCCAACGTCCTGACTTTC. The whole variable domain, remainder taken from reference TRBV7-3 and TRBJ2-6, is GAGVSQTPSNKVTEKGKYVELRCDPISGHTALYWYRQSLGQGPEFLIYFQGTGAADDSGLPNDRFFAVRPEGSVSTLKIQRTERGDSAVYLCASSLQGGANVLTFGAGSRLTVL.

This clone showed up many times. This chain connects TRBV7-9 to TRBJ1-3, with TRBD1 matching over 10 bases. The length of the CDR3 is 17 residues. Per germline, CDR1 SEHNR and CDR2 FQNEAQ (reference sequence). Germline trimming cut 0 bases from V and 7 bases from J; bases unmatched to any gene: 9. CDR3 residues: CASSLALDRGRRNTIYF. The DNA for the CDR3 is TGTGCCAGCAGCTTAGCCCTCGACAGGGGGCGAAGGAACACCATATATTTT.

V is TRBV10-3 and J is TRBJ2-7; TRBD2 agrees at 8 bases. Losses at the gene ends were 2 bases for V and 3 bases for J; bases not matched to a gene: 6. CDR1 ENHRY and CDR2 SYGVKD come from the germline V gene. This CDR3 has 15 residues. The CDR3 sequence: CAISERGGRGYEQYF. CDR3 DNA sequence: TGTGCCATCAGTGAGCGGGGGGGCAGGGGCTACGAGCAGTACTTC.

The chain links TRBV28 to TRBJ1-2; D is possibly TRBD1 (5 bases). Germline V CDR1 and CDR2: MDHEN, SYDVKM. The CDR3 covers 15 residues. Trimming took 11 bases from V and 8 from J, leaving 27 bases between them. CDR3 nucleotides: TGTGCCTCTAGGGCCCCTGACAGAGTATATGGCGGCTACACCTTC. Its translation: CASRAPDRVYGGYTF.